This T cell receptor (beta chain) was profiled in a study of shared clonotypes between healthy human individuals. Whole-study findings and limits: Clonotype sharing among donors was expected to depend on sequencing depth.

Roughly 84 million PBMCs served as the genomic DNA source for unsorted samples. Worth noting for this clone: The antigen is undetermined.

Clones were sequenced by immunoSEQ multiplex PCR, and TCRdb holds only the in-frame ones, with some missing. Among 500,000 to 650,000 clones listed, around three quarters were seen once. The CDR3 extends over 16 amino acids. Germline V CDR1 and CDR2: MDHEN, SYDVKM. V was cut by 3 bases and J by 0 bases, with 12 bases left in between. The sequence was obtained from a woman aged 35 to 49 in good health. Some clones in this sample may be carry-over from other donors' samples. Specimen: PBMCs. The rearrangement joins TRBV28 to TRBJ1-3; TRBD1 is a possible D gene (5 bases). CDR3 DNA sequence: TGTGCCAGCAGTTTTTGGAGTGGGGGCTCTGGAAACACCATATATTTT. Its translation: CASSFWSGGSGNTIYF. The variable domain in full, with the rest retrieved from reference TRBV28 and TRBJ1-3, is DVKVTQSSRYLVKRTGEKVFLECVQDMDHENMFWYRQDPGLGLRLIYFSYDVKMKEKGDIPEGYSVSREKKERFSLILESASTNQTSMYLCASSFWSGGSGNTIYFGEGSWLTVV.